The 23 T cell receptor beta chains given below trace back to one sample, sequenced in a study of beta chain features in type 1 diabetes. Every isolated RNA sample was fully reverse transcribed, so sequencing captured expressed TCRB transcripts. The protocol was immunoSEQ multiplex PCR, while the TCRdb copy is restricted to in-frame clones and leaves out a portion. The sample holds 200,000 to 250,000 clones, roughly 9.6% seen once. The material sequenced was naive CD4+ T cells from blood. The receptors here all came from a young woman in good health.

The rearrangement uses TRBV4-2 and TRBJ2-7, with 8 bases matching TRBD2. Germline V gives CDR1 LGHNA, CDR2 YNFKEQ. Germline trimming cut 2 bases from V and 2 bases from J; bases unmatched to any gene: 8. The CDR3 extends over 16 amino acids. The CDR3 region is CASSQQSGGRTYEQYF. The CDR3 nucleotides are TGTGCCAGCAGCCAACAGAGCGGGGGAAGAACCTACGAGCAGTACTTC.

The V call is TRBV27, the J call TRBJ2-6, with no clear D. CDR1 and CDR2 (germline): MNHEY, SMNVEV (reference sequence). Trimming took 5 bases from V and 4 from J, leaving 18 bases between them. This CDR3 has 17 amino acids. CDR3 sequence: CASSLMSRVEGANVLTF. CDR3 in DNA: TGTGCCAGCAGTCTAATGAGTCGGGTGGAGGGGGCCAACGTCCTGACTTTC.

The chain has TRBV14 and TRBJ1-1; D not resolved. CDR1 is SGHDN, CDR2 FVKESK, per germline. The CDR3 loop spans 13 amino acids. The germline V and J ends were trimmed by 0 bases and 8 bases, with 10 bases remaining between them. CDR3 amino acids: CASSQEAAREAFF. In nucleotides, the CDR3 is TGTGCCAGCAGCCAAGAAGCGGCGCGAGAAGCTTTCTTT.

The rearrangement uses TRBV7-9 and TRBJ1-1; 9 positions match TRBD1. Germline CDR1 reads SEHNR; CDR2 reads FQNEAQ (reference sequence). The CDR3 extends over 14 amino acids. V trimming: 4 bases; J trimming: 5 bases; junction bases outside the gene matches: 5. DNA for the CDR3: TGTGCCAGCAGCTCAAACAGGGGGCGGACTGAAGCTTTCTTT. Protein product: CASSSNRGRTEAFF. Full variable domain (outside the CDR3, taken from reference TRBV7-9 and TRBJ1-1): DTGVSQNPRHKITKRGQNVTFRCDPISEHNRLYWYRQTLGQGPEFLTYFQNEAQLEKSRLLSDRFSAERPKGSFSTLEIQRTEQGDSAMYLCASSSNRGRTEAFFGQGTRLTVV.

There are a few counts of this clone. CDR3 in amino acids: CAWDNSGANVLTF. CDR3 nucleotide sequence: TGTGCCTGGGACAACTCTGGGGCCAACGTCCTGACTTTC. The rearrangement uses TRBV30 and TRBJ2-6; D not resolved. Trimming shortened V by 5 bases and J by 0 bases, and 5 bases separated the two germline ends. CDR1 and CDR2 from the germline V gene are GTSNPN and SVGIG (reference sequence). The CDR3 has 13 residues.

The rearrangement joins TRBV15 to TRBJ2-3; 9 bases match TRBD1. Germline-derived CDR1 and CDR2 are LNHNV and YYDKDF (reference sequence). V lost 1 base, J lost 3 bases, and 11 bases stayed unmatched. The CDR3 is 18 residues long. CDR3 sequence: CATSRVRPGTGRTDTQYF. CDR3 sequence (DNA): TGTGCCACCAGCAGAGTCCGACCCGGGACAGGGAGGACAGATACGCAGTATTTT.

This sequence joins TRBV11-2 and TRBJ1-4, with 10 bases identical to TRBD1. The V and J ends lost 5 bases and 5 bases, in that order; junction bases with no gene match: 8. In germline, CDR1 is SGHAT, CDR2 FQNNGV. CDR3 size: 16 residues. Here the CDR3 reads CASSRRAGQGNEKLFF. Written as DNA, the CDR3 is TGTGCCAGCAGCCGCCGGGCGGGACAGGGGAATGAAAAACTGTTTTTT. Using reference TRBV11-2 and TRBJ1-4 for the parts outside the CDR3, the full variable domain is EAGVAQSPRYKIIEKRQSVAFWCNPISGHATLYWYQQILGQGPKLLIQFQNNGVVDDSQLPKDRFSAERLKGVDSTLKIQPAKLEDSAVYLCASSRRAGQGNEKLFFGSGTQLSVL.

The V call is TRBV15, the J call TRBJ2-3; D is possibly TRBD1 (5 bases). The germline CDR1 and CDR2 sequences are LNHNV and YYDKDF (reference sequence). The V and J ends lost 1 base and 0 bases respectively, with 14 bases between them. The CDR3 covers 17 residues. The CDR3 coding sequence is TGTGCCACCAGCAGAGTGAGGAACAGGCCTAGCACAGATACGCAGTATTTT. It is translated as CATSRVRNRPSTDTQYF. Looking up the rest from reference TRBV15 and TRBJ2-3 gives the full variable domain: DAMVIQNPRYQVTQFGKPVTLSCSQTLNHNVMYWYQQKSSQAPKLLFHYYDKDFNNEADTPDNFQSRRPNTSFCFLDIRSPGLGDTAMYLCATSRVRNRPSTDTQYFGPGTRLTVL.

There are many counts of this clone. V and J are TRBV28 and TRBJ1-2; D ambiguous. Germline CDR1 MDHEN, CDR2 SYDVKM. Trimming shortened V by 3 bases and J by 6 bases, and 8 bases separated the two germline ends. This CDR3 is 12 amino acids long. Written as DNA, the CDR3 is TGTGCCAGCAGTTTGAGTCTCAATGGCTACACCTTC. Protein sequence: CASSLSLNGYTF.

This clone was found a few times. This rearrangement joins TRBV29-1 to TRBJ2-7, with TRBD2 matching 10 bases. Germline assignment: CDR1 SQVTM and CDR2 ANQGSEA. This CDR3 spans 13 amino acids. V lost 7 bases, J lost 3 bases, and 6 bases stayed unmatched. The CDR3 loop reads CSALTSGRYEQYF. DNA for the CDR3: TGCAGCGCCCTGACTAGCGGGCGCTACGAGCAGTACTTC.

In its sample, this clone was seen many times. The genes are TRBV30 and TRBJ2-7; 8 bases align to TRBD1. V lost 4 bases, J lost 3 bases, and 5 bases stayed unmatched. The CDR3 is 13 residues long. The V gene's germline CDR1 is GTSNPN and CDR2 SVGIG (reference sequence). The CDR3 protein is CAWMAGGFYEQYF. CDR3 DNA: TGTGCCTGGATGGCAGGGGGCTTCTACGAGCAGTACTTC.

This chain joins TRBV19 and TRBJ2-2; the D is unclear. The CDR3 runs 14 residues. V was cut by 2 bases and J by 4 bases, with 8 bases left in between. CDR1 and CDR2 from the germline V gene are LNHDA and SQIVND (reference sequence). For the CDR3, the DNA is TGTGCCAGTAGTATAAGCCCACGCACCGGGGAGCTGTTTTTT. It translates to CASSISPRTGELFF.

This clone appeared a few times. This chain connects TRBV21-1 to TRBJ2-2; TRBD2, as called in the table, went unchecked against the DNA. TRBV21-1 is shown as a pseudogene. The length of the CDR3 is 13 residues. The CDR3 region is CASSKCPCGELFF. The CDR3 nucleotides are TGTGCCAGCAGCAAATGTCCGTGCGGGGAGCTGTTTTTT.

The chain carries TRBV28 and TRBJ1-2; TRBD1 matches 8 bases. The CDR3 totals 13 residues. V lost 5 bases to trimming and J lost 5 bases; unmatched junction nucleotides: 4. In germline, CDR1 is MDHEN, CDR2 SYDVKM. CDR3 bases: TGTGCCAGCAGTGGGGACAGGTTATATGGCTACACCTTC. This sequence encodes CASSGDRLYGYTF.

This clone was detected a few times. The genes are TRBV5-1 and TRBJ1-4, with a tentative D call TRBD1 (6 bases). Germline CDR1 reads SGHRS; CDR2 reads YFSETQ. The CDR3 is 14 amino acids. V was shortened by 4 bases and J by 5 bases, with 12 bases between the two germline ends. The CDR3 protein is CASSLRDRNEKLFF. In nucleotides, the CDR3 is TGCGCCAGCAGCCTCCGCGACAGGAATGAAAAACTGTTTTTT.

This clone was seen a handful of times. The rearrangement joins TRBV5-1 to TRBJ2-1; the D is unclear. Germline V CDR1 and CDR2: SGHRS, YFSETQ. With 1 base removed from V and 8 bases from J, the gap between germline ends came to 10 bases. The CDR3 sequence is 13 residues long. DNA for the CDR3: TGCGCCAGCAGCTTGTACGCAAGCGATGAGCAGTTCTTC. This gives the protein CASSLYASDEQFF.

In nucleotides, the CDR3 is TGTGCCAGCAGCTTAAGCCTACCCCCCACCCAATACGAGCAGTACTTC. Translated, it gives CASSLSLPPTQYEQYF. This chain connects TRBV7-2 to TRBJ2-7, with no clear D. Trimming cost V 2 bases and J 4 bases, with 18 bases left between them. Germline V gene sequence: CDR1 SGHTA, CDR2 FQGNSA. The CDR3 is 16 amino acids.

V usage is TRBV5-1 and J usage is TRBJ2-7, with D possibly matching TRBD1 (5 bases). The length of the CDR3 is 13 residues. V lost 0 bases, J lost 7 bases, and 11 bases lay in between. Per germline, CDR1 SGHRS and CDR2 YFSETQ. The CDR3 coding sequence is TGCGCCAGCAGCTTGGCGACAGTACAGGAGCAGTACTTC. Amino acid sequence: CASSLATVQEQYF. Drawing the rest from reference TRBV5-1 and TRBJ2-7, the complete variable domain is KAGVTQTPRYLIKTRGQQVTLSCSPISGHRSVSWYQQTPGQGLQFLFEYFSETQRNKGNFPGRFSGRQFSNSRSEMNVSTLELGDSALYLCASSLATVQEQYFGPGTRLTVT.

In nucleotides, the CDR3 is TGTGCCAGCAGTTCTCTCGCTAACTATGGCTACACCTTC. This sequence encodes CASSSLANYGYTF. J is TRBJ1-2 and V is TRBV25-1; D is unclear. The CDR3 is 13 amino acids. CDR1 is MGHDK, CDR2 SYGVNS, per germline. Trimming removed 5 bases at V and 0 bases at J, with 7 bases between.

This clone occurred a few times. The rearrangement uses TRBV5-6 and TRBJ1-2; 7 positions match TRBD1. This CDR3 contains 14 residues. Trimming at V came to 6 bases and at J to 8 bases, leaving 13 bases not matched to a gene. Per the germline V gene, CDR1 is SGHDT and CDR2 is YYEEEE. In DNA form, the CDR3 reads TGTGCCAGCACCCACCTACAGGGGAGGTACGGCTACACCTTC. The encoded protein is CASTHLQGRYGYTF.

The gene calls are TRBV9 and TRBJ2-7; 8 bases map to TRBD1. The CDR3 has 14 residues. Germline CDR1 is SGDLS and CDR2 is YYNGEE. The V gene end was trimmed by 4 bases and the J gene end by 6 bases; junction bases not matched to a gene: 9. DNA of the CDR3: TGTGCCAGCAGCACATCCCGGGACAGGCCCGAGCAGTACTTC. Translating it yields CASSTSRDRPEQYF.

This clone was recorded a few times. V usage is TRBV4-1 and J usage is TRBJ1-5, with D possibly being TRBD1 (5 bases). The CDR3 totals 15 residues. Per germline, CDR1 MGHRA and CDR2 YSYEKL. V was trimmed by 2 bases and J by 4 bases, leaving 12 bases between them. Here the CDR3 reads CASSQPARGNQPQHF. The DNA of the CDR3 is TGCGCCAGCAGCCAACCTGCTAGGGGAAATCAGCCCCAGCATTTT.

V usage is TRBV18 and J usage is TRBJ2-2; no reliable D call. Trimming stripped 3 bases from V and 1 base from J, with 12 bases between. Germline loops: CDR1 KGHSH, CDR2 LQKENI. This CDR3 region has 16 residues. The chain's CDR3 is CASSPASRQNTGELFF. The CDR3 nucleotides read TGTGCCAGCTCACCGGCCAGTCGACAGAACACCGGGGAGCTGTTTTTT. Variable domain in full (rest from reference TRBV18 and TRBJ2-2): NAGVMQNPRHLVRRRGQEARLRCSPMKGHSHVYWYRQLPEEGLKFMVYLQKENIIDESGMPKERFSAEFPKEGPSILRIQQVVRGDSAAYFCASSPASRQNTGELFFGEGSRLTVL.